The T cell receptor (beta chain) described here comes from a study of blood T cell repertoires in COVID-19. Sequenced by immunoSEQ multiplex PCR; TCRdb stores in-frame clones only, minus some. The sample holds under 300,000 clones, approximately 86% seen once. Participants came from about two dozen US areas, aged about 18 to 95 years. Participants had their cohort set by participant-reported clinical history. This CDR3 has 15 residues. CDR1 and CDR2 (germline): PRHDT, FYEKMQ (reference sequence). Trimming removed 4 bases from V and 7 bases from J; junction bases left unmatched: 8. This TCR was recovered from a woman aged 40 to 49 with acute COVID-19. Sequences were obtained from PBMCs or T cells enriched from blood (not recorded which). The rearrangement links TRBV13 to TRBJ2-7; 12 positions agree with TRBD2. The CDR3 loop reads CASSSSGRGPAEQYF. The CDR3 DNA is TGTGCCAGCAGCTCTAGCGGGAGGGGCCCAGCGGAGCAGTACTTC.